The 26 T cell receptor beta chains reported below all come from one sample, sequenced in a study of monozygotic twins with inflammatory bowel disease. TCRdb reprocessed the 5' RACE reads and stores each CDR3 protein as one record, lacking DNA. In all, the sample yields some 170,000 distinct CDR3 sequences. The material sequenced was blood. Receptors were obtained from a human donor with ulcerative colitis or Crohn's disease, or a healthy co-twin of an affected twin (not recorded which).

The chain carries TRBV29-1 and TRBJ1-3. CDR3 length equals 13 residues. Germline V gene sequence: CDR1 SQVTM, CDR2 ANQGSEA. CDR3 region: CSVWEPSGNTIYF.

The rearrangement uses TRBV4-1 and TRBJ2-7; TCRdb designates TRBD1, a call that cannot be tested without DNA. The CDR3 contains 14 residues. CDR1 is MGHRA and CDR2 is YSYEKL in the germline V gene. CDR3 in amino acids: CASSRTGSTYEQYF.

This chain uses TRBV7-2 with TRBJ1-4; TCRdb lists TRBD1, though no DNA is available to test this call. The germline gives CDR1 SGHTA, CDR2 FQGNSA. CDR3 length: 15 amino acids. The CDR3 sequence: CASSWTGATGEKLFF.

This chain joins TRBV12-3 or TRBV12-4 and TRBJ2-3; TCRdb indicates TRBD2, and absent DNA this call remains unverified. The CDR3 runs 13 residues. The chain's CDR3 is CASSLDYLDTQYF.

J is TRBJ2-7 and V is TRBV5-1. Germline V CDR1 and CDR2: SGHRS, YFSETQ. The CDR3 totals 13 residues. The CDR3 spells CASSFGITYEQYF.

The chain has TRBV13 and TRBJ2-7; absent DNA, TCRdb's TRBD1 call cannot be checked. The CDR3 has 15 amino acids. Germline CDR1 is PRHDT and CDR2 is FYEKMQ (reference sequence). The CDR3 reads CASSLVGKGSYEQYF. The full variable domain, its missing parts supplied by reference TRBV13 and TRBJ2-7, is AAGVIQSPRHLIKEKRETATLKCYPIPRHDTVYWYQQGPGQDPQFLISFYEKMQSDKGSIPDRFSAQQFSDYHSELNMSSLELGDSALYFCASSLVGKGSYEQYFGPGTRLTVT.

J is TRBJ2-7 and V is TRBV7-2; the D call from TCRdb, TRBD1, cannot be confirmed without DNA. Germline V lookup: CDR1 SGHTA, CDR2 FQGNSA. The CDR3 is 14 amino acids. This CDR3 is CASSKTGRSYEQYF.

This chain connects TRBV20-1 to TRBJ1-2; checking the TCRdb D call of TRBD1 is not possible without DNA. There are 15 residues in the CDR3. Germline V gene data show CDR1 as DFQATT and CDR2 as SNEGSKA (reference sequence). CDR3 region: CSASLGKTIGGGYTF.

CDR3 sequence reads: CASSLATSGRVETQYF. The chain carries TRBV7-9 and TRBJ2-5; TCRdb designates TRBD2, a call that cannot be tested without DNA. The CDR3 extends over 16 amino acids. Looked up from germline, CDR1 is SEHNR and CDR2 is FQNEAQ (reference sequence).

The chain joins TRBV6-2 or TRBV6-3 to TRBJ1-1. The length of the CDR3 is 13 residues. The germline CDR1 and CDR2 sequences are MNHEY and SVGEGT. CDR3 amino acids: CASTQLGNTEAFF.

The rearrangement joins TRBV19 to TRBJ2-2; the TCRdb call, TRBD2, lacks DNA for checking. Germline V gene lookup returns CDR1 LNHDA and CDR2 SQIVND (reference sequence). There are 16 residues in the CDR3. The CDR3 spells CATQPWGSGRGGELFF.

The V gene is TRBV2, the J gene TRBJ1-5; as DNA is missing, the TRBD1 call by TCRdb cannot be tested. CDR1 and CDR2 from the germline V gene are SNHLY and FYNNEI. The CDR3 contains 14 residues. CDR3 sequence reads: CASRKGQDARAQHF.

V usage is TRBV20-1 and J usage is TRBJ1-6; the D call of TRBD1 rests on TCRdb alone, since no DNA is present to check it. The germline V gene has CDR1 DFQATT and CDR2 SNEGSKA (reference sequence). The CDR3 covers 15 residues. The CDR3 reads CSGVHRSSYNSPLHF.

The rearrangement uses TRBV7-9 and TRBJ2-7; TCRdb returns TRBD2, unconfirmable since there is no DNA. The CDR3 is made up of 14 amino acids. Germline V gene data show CDR1 as SEHNR and CDR2 as FQNEAQ (reference sequence). The CDR3 is CASSSSGLTLEQYF.

The rearrangement links TRBV5-1 to TRBJ2-7; TCRdb's D call of TRBD1 is untestable without DNA. Germline CDR1 SGHRS, CDR2 YFSETQ. The CDR3 covers 15 residues. CDR3 loop: CASSLAVTGIYEQYF. The variable domain in full, completed from reference TRBV5-1 and TRBJ2-7, reads KAGVTQTPRYLIKTRGQQVTLSCSPISGHRSVSWYQQTPGQGLQFLFEYFSETQRNKGNFPGRFSGRQFSNSRSEMNVSTLELGDSALYLCASSLAVTGIYEQYFGPGTRLTVT.

This rearrangement joins TRBV28 to TRBJ1-1. Germline loops: CDR1 MDHEN, CDR2 SYDVKM. CDR3 size: 12 residues. CDR3 residues: CASSLFRTGAFF.

The chain combines TRBV29-1 with TRBJ2-1; TCRdb calls TRBD1, which cannot be checked without DNA. The CDR3 is 13 residues long. The V gene's germline CDR1 is SQVTM and CDR2 ANQGSEA. CDR3 loop: CSVWDRGTDEQFF.

The chain joins TRBV20-1 to TRBJ2-3; there is no DNA to check the TCRdb D call of TRBD2. The CDR3 is 16 residues long. CDR1 and CDR2 (germline): DFQATT, SNEGSKA (reference sequence). The CDR3 protein is CSARVRQREGLGTQYF.

The chain links TRBV11-2 to TRBJ2-2; the TCRdb call, TRBD1, lacks DNA for checking. The CDR3 loop spans 15 amino acids. Germline V gene lookup returns CDR1 SGHAT and CDR2 FQNNGV. The CDR3 is CASRSGTTNTGELFF. Drawing the rest from reference TRBV11-2 and TRBJ2-2, the complete variable domain is EAGVAQSPRYKIIEKRQSVAFWCNPISGHATLYWYQQILGQGPKLLIQFQNNGVVDDSQLPKDRFSAERLKGVDSTLKIQPAKLEDSAVYLCASRSGTTNTGELFFGEGSRLTVL.

The chain is built from TRBV19 and TRBJ1-5; the D gene TCRdb calls, TRBD1, cannot be checked with no DNA. Germline V gives CDR1 LNHDA, CDR2 SQIVND (reference sequence). The CDR3 runs 16 residues. CDR3 in amino acids: CASSIDQGDSNQPQHF. The full variable domain, completed using reference TRBV19 and TRBJ1-5, is DGGITQSPKYLFRKEGQNVTLSCEQNLNHDAMYWYRQDPGQGLRLIYYSQIVNDFQKGDIAEGYSVSREKKESFPLTVTSAQKNPTAFYLCASSIDQGDSNQPQHFGDGTRLSIL.

V is TRBV2 and J is TRBJ2-3. The CDR3 is 14 residues long. From germline, CDR1 is SNHLY and CDR2 FYNNEI. The chain's CDR3 is CASKEVPSTDTQYF.

This chain joins TRBV18 and TRBJ2-6; TCRdb's D gene call, TRBD1, goes unchecked for lack of DNA. This CDR3 is built from 16 residues. Per germline, CDR1 KGHSH and CDR2 LQKENI. The CDR3 is CASSTGEDSGANVLTF.

The V and J genes are TRBV7-7 and TRBJ2-1; the TRBD2 assignment by TCRdb is unverifiable without DNA. The germline V gene encodes CDR1 SSHAT and CDR2 FNYEAQ (reference sequence). The CDR3 spans 15 residues. The CDR3 protein is CASSLGLAGLDEQFF.

The gene calls are TRBV4-1 and TRBJ2-7; the TRBD2 assignment by TCRdb is unverifiable without DNA. The CDR3 has 15 residues. Germline V CDR1 and CDR2: MGHRA, YSYEKL. CDR3 residues: CASSQPAESSYEQYF.

The chain recombines TRBV5-1 with TRBJ2-1; TCRdb calls TRBD2, which cannot be checked without DNA. The CDR3 is 17 residues long. Germline V CDR1 and CDR2: SGHRS, YFSETQ. Here the CDR3 reads CASSSGLAGAEYNEQFF.

This chain joins TRBV5-1 and TRBJ2-3; the D call of TRBD2 rests on TCRdb alone, since no DNA is present to check it. The CDR3 is 15 amino acids. Germline V gene lookup returns CDR1 SGHRS and CDR2 YFSETQ. The CDR3 loop is CASSRDGSSTDTQYF.